This entry lists 29 T cell receptor beta chains sequenced from one sample in a study of CD8 T cells in Susac syndrome. The authors reverse transcribed roughly 0.5 to 1 ug RNA with random hexamers. TCRdb called the immunoSEQ multiplex PCR reads again in MiXCR, with one record for every CDR3 protein. The sample has some 110,000 distinct CDR3 sequences, 90% to 95% seen once; the top ten hold around 0.28%. Material for sequencing was CD8+ T cells from PBMCs. The receptors derive from a human donor with Susac syndrome.

V gene TRBV7-9 combines with J gene TRBJ2-7, with 7 nucleotides matching TRBD1. Germline V gives CDR1 SEHNR, CDR2 FQNEAQ (reference sequence). J gave up 2 bases and V 5 bases, and 6 bases lay outside the gene matches. There are 14 residues in the CDR3. The CDR3 region is CASSPTGTAYEQYF. The CDR3, as DNA: TGTGCCAGCAGCCCCACCGGGACAGCCTACGAGCAGTACTTC.

J is TRBJ1-1 and V is TRBV6-6, with 7 positions matching TRBD1. The V gene end was trimmed by 8 bases and the J gene end by 2 bases; junction bases not matched to a gene: 5. From germline, CDR1 is MNHNY and CDR2 SVGAGI (reference sequence). The CDR3 is 13 residues long. The CDR3: CASVRGENTEAFF. The CDR3 nucleotides are TGTGCCAGCGTCAGGGGGGAAAACACTGAAGCTTTCTTT.

This clonotype was seen a handful of times. Compared with germline, one end of the junction differs, possibly owing to a read error. The chain carries TRBV7-2 and TRBJ2-2; D is undetermined. Germline CDR1 and CDR2: SGHTA and FQGNSA. CDR3 size: 12 residues. CDR3 in DNA: TGTGCCAGCAGTTTAGCCACCGGGGAGCTGTTTTTT. It is translated as CASSLATGELFF.

The rearrangement joins TRBV29-1 to TRBJ2-3, with 12 bases fitting TRBD2. J gave up 0 bases and V 6 bases, and 7 bases lay outside the gene matches. Germline V gene lookup returns CDR1 SQVTM and CDR2 ANQGSEA. The CDR3 runs to 16 residues. In DNA form, the CDR3 reads TGCAGCGTCCCTGGACTAGCGGGGATGAGCACAGATACGCAGTATTTT. It translates to CSVPGLAGMSTDTQYF.

The DNA of the CDR3 is TGTGCCAGCAGCTTTTTGGGGGAAGCAGAGACCCAGTACTTC. It codes for CASSFLGEAETQYF. The chain links TRBV7-8 to TRBJ2-5; the D gene could be TRBD1 or TRBD2 (5 bases each). This CDR3 has 14 residues. Germline V gene sequence: CDR1 SGHVS, CDR2 FQNEAQ. Trimming pared 3 bases from V and 4 bases from J, leaving 12 bases between.

The chain is built from TRBV9 and TRBJ1-2; a possible D gene is TRBD1 (5 bases). Germline V gene lookup returns CDR1 SGDLS and CDR2 YYNGEE. The CDR3 runs to 15 residues. The germline V and J ends were trimmed by 7 bases and 4 bases, with 20 bases remaining between them. CDR3 loop: CASGLGATATYGYTF. Written as DNA, the CDR3 is TGTGCCAGCGGGCTAGGGGCGACCGCAACCTATGGCTACACCTTC.

The CDR3 sequence: CASSEISEQLDTQYF. The CDR3 region has the DNA TGTGCCAGCAGTGAAATTAGCGAGCAGCTAGATACGCAGTATTTT. J is TRBJ2-3 and V is TRBV2, with D perhaps matching TRBD2 (5 bases). The CDR3 runs 15 residues. V lost 2 bases and J lost 5, with 14 bases in between. Germline CDR1 reads SNHLY; CDR2 reads FYNNEI.

The rearrangement links TRBV7-3 to TRBJ1-3; 11 nucleotides agree with TRBD1. CDR1 and CDR2 from the germline V gene are SGHTA and FQGTGA. The CDR3 is 17 amino acids. V trimming: 5 bases; J trimming: 4 bases; junction bases outside the gene matches: 10. The CDR3 loop is CASSPVDRGRLGNTIYF. CDR3 in DNA: TGTGCCAGCAGCCCCGTGGACAGGGGGCGTTTAGGAAACACCATATATTTT.

This clonotype has just one count. The gene calls are TRBV29-1 and TRBJ1-2, with TRBD1 matching 10 bases. Germline V gene lookup returns CDR1 SQVTM and CDR2 ANQGSEA. V was clipped by 2 bases and J by 6 bases; unmatched bases: 3. This CDR3 has 13 amino acids. The CDR3, as DNA: TGCAGCGTTGAAACGGGACAGGGGAATGGCTACACCTTC. This sequence encodes CSVETGQGNGYTF. Full variable domain (outside the CDR3, taken from reference TRBV29-1 and TRBJ1-2): SAVISQKPSRDICQRGTSLTIQCQVDSQVTMMFWYRQQPGQSLTLIATANQGSEATYESGFVIDKFPISRPNLTFSTLTVSNMSPEDSSIYLCSVETGQGNGYTFGSGTRLTVV.

The rearrangement links TRBV7-8 to TRBJ2-5; D could derive from TRBD1 or TRBD2 (6 bases each). Trimming cost V 0 bases and J 0 bases, with 11 bases left between them. The CDR3 contains 16 residues. Germline V lookup: CDR1 SGHVS, CDR2 FQNEAQ. The chain's CDR3 is CASSLATGGYQETQYF. CDR3 nucleotide sequence: TGTGCCAGCAGCTTAGCGACAGGAGGGTACCAAGAGACCCAGTACTTC.

The chain employs TRBV15 and TRBJ2-7; D tentatively fits TRBD1 or TRBD2 (5 bases each). The CDR3 consists of 13 residues. Germline V CDR1 and CDR2: LNHNV, YYDKDF (reference sequence). Trimming took off 0 bases at V and 5 bases at J, with 8 bases between the two ends. CDR3 in DNA: TGTGCCACCAGCAGAGATCGGGGCCACGAGCAGTACTTC. Translation gives CATSRDRGHEQYF.

The gene calls are TRBV3-1 and TRBJ2-1, with D perhaps assigned TRBD1 or TRBD2 (6 bases each). The ends were cut back, 2 bases at V and 7 bases at J, with 21 bases in the middle. This CDR3 contains 17 residues. Germline V lookup: CDR1 LGHDT, CDR2 YNNKEL (reference sequence). The CDR3 DNA reads TGTGCCAGCAGCCAAAGCCCCTGGGGGCGGGGAGAAAATGAGCAGTTCTTC. This codes for CASSQSPWGRGENEQFF.

The CDR3 loop reads CASSPLLTGHEQFF. The CDR3 nucleotides are TGTGCCAGCAGCCCCCTCCTAACCGGGCATGAGCAGTTCTTC. The chain employs TRBV14 and TRBJ2-1; D not certain. The V gene lost 4 bases and the J gene lost 8 bases, with 15 bases spanning the gap. Germline values: CDR1 SGHDN, CDR2 FVKESK. The CDR3 length is 14 residues.

This chain connects TRBV11-2 to TRBJ2-5; tentatively, D is TRBD2 (5 bases). Germline V lookup: CDR1 SGHAT, CDR2 FQNNGV. The CDR3 has 15 amino acids. V was trimmed by 0 bases and J by 4 bases, leaving 12 bases between them. The CDR3 region is CASSLEPGLIETQYF. The CDR3 nucleotides are TGTGCCAGCAGCTTAGAGCCGGGGTTGATAGAGACCCAGTACTTC. The variable domain in full, completed from reference TRBV11-2 and TRBJ2-5, reads EAGVAQSPRYKIIEKRQSVAFWCNPISGHATLYWYQQILGQGPKLLIQFQNNGVVDDSQLPKDRFSAERLKGVDSTLKIQPAKLEDSAVYLCASSLEPGLIETQYFGPGTRLLVL.

This clonotype was counted between two and nine times. The chain carries TRBV19 and TRBJ1-1; unclear D gene. V gave up 5 bases and J gave up 0 bases, with 13 bases separating them. Per germline, CDR1 LNHDA and CDR2 SQIVND (reference sequence). The CDR3 is 15 residues long. The CDR3 here is CASSAAGYMNTEAFF. DNA of the CDR3: TGTGCCAGTAGTGCGGCAGGTTACATGAACACTGAAGCTTTCTTT.

V usage is TRBV30 and J usage is TRBJ2-3; the match to TRBD1 covers 7 bases. Trimming at V came to 2 bases and at J to 4 bases, leaving 6 bases not matched to a gene. The CDR3 is 14 amino acids. Germline values: CDR1 GTSNPN, CDR2 SVGIG (reference sequence). The CDR3, as DNA: TGTGCCTGGAGTACACGACAGGGTCCAGATACGCAGTATTTT. This translates into CAWSTRQGPDTQYF.

The chain joins TRBV15 to TRBJ2-5, with D uncertain. Looked up from germline, CDR1 is LNHNV and CDR2 is YYDKDF (reference sequence). The CDR3 totals 14 residues. V lost 0 bases and J lost 6, with 11 bases in between. The CDR3 DNA reads TGTGCCACCAGCAGAGAACCCACCCCAAAGACCCAGTACTTC. Protein: CATSREPTPKTQYF.

J is TRBJ2-7 and V is TRBV18, with 10 positions matching TRBD1. The CDR3 covers 15 residues. Looked up from germline, CDR1 is KGHSH and CDR2 is LQKENI. The ends lost 3 bases at V and 6 bases at J; junction bases unmatched: 8. CDR3: CASSPIGTGAIEQYF. CDR3 nucleotides: TGTGCCAGCTCACCCATCGGGACAGGGGCCATCGAGCAGTACTTC.

V is TRBV6-6 and J is TRBJ2-5; TRBD2 might be the D (5 bases). Trimming shortened V by 2 bases and J by 7 bases, and 8 bases separated the two germline ends. This CDR3 comprises 12 residues. Germline CDR1 and CDR2: MNHNY and SVGAGI (reference sequence). The CDR3 protein is CASSYEGRTQYF. The CDR3 region has the DNA TGTGCCAGCAGTTACGAGGGAAGGACCCAGTACTTC.

This clonotype was counted a single time. V is TRBV5-1 and J is TRBJ2-5; TRBD1 matches 10 bases. From germline, CDR1 is SGHRS and CDR2 YFSETQ. The CDR3 loop spans 15 amino acids. J was trimmed by 5 bases and V by 0 bases; bases with no gene match: 4. In DNA, the CDR3 is TGCGCCAGCAGCTTGGCGGGACAGGGGTCGGAGACCCAGTACTTC. Protein product: CASSLAGQGSETQYF.

This clonotype occurred once. The chain carries TRBV6-2 or TRBV6-3 and TRBJ1-4; D is undetermined. The CDR3 is 14 residues long. Per the germline V gene, CDR1 is MNHEY and CDR2 is SVGEGT. V was pared by 3 bases and J by 5 bases, with 10 bases between. CDR3 sequence: CASSYVGINEKLFF. CDR3 DNA: TGTGCCAGCAGTTATGTGGGGATCAATGAAAAACTGTTTTTT.

The chain is built from TRBV27 and TRBJ1-1; D is unresolved. The V end lost 1 base, the J end lost 2 bases, and 5 bases lay between the germline ends. The CDR3 loop spans 13 amino acids. Germline V gives CDR1 MNHEY, CDR2 SMNVEV (reference sequence). The CDR3 sequence: CASSLWGNTEAFF. In nucleotides, the CDR3 is TGTGCCAGCAGTTTATGGGGTAACACTGAAGCTTTCTTT.

The CDR3 is CASSQVVLAGTDTQYF. The CDR3 DNA sequence: TGCGCCAGCAGCCAAGTAGTCCTAGCGGGGACAGATACGCAGTATTTT. The chain carries TRBV4-1 and TRBJ2-3; the match to TRBD2 covers 9 bases. The CDR3 contains 16 residues. The germline V gene has CDR1 MGHRA and CDR2 YSYEKL. V was pared by 1 base and J by 3 bases, with 5 bases of the junction left unmatched.

V is TRBV6-6 and J is TRBJ1-2; TRBD1 matches 8 bases. The CDR3 loop spans 12 amino acids. V dropped 7 bases and J dropped 4; count of bases not matched to a gene: 2. Germline CDR1 reads MNHNY; CDR2 reads SVGAGI (reference sequence). CDR3 sequence reads: CASTGQGYGYTF. The CDR3 nucleotides read TGTGCCAGCACTGGACAGGGCTATGGCTACACCTTC.

The rearrangement uses TRBV9 and TRBJ1-2, with a weak D call TRBD1 (5 bases). The CDR3 loop spans 13 amino acids. The germline V gene encodes CDR1 SGDLS and CDR2 YYNGEE. The ends were cut back, 7 bases at V and 3 bases at J, with 13 bases in the middle. The CDR3 protein is CASQSDSYYGYTF. CDR3 DNA sequence: TGTGCCAGCCAAAGTGACAGCTACTATGGCTACACCTTC.

The J gene is TRBJ2-5, the V gene TRBV11-2; D may correspond to TRBD1 or TRBD2 (5 bases each). Germline CDR1 is SGHAT and CDR2 is FQNNGV. V dropped 5 bases and J dropped 1 base, with 11 bases sitting between them. The CDR3 is 14 residues long. The CDR3 spells CASSPWDGQETQYF. The CDR3 nucleotides read TGTGCCAGCAGCCCATGGGACGGCCAAGAGACCCAGTACTTC.

The chain joins TRBV19 to TRBJ2-1; no reliable D call. This CDR3 contains 12 residues. Trimming removed 4 bases from V and 7 bases from J, with 8 bases in between. The germline V gene encodes CDR1 LNHDA and CDR2 SQIVND (reference sequence). This CDR3 reads CASSSPVNEQFF. DNA of the CDR3: TGTGCCAGTAGTAGCCCCGTGAATGAGCAGTTCTTC.

This clonotype occurred once. The V and J genes are TRBV5-1 and TRBJ1-2; 7 bases match TRBD1. V lost 1 base to trimming and J lost 0 bases; unmatched junction nucleotides: 3. Germline V gene sequence: CDR1 SGHRS, CDR2 YFSETQ. The CDR3 covers 15 residues. CDR3 DNA sequence: TGCGCCAGCAGCTTGACAGGGGTTCCTAACTATGGCTACACCTTC. Translated, it gives CASSLTGVPNYGYTF.

The chain has TRBV7-2 and TRBJ1-6; 7 bases fit TRBD1. The CDR3 sequence is 18 residues long. Germline values: CDR1 SGHTA, CDR2 FQGNSA. Losses at the gene ends were 5 bases for V and 0 bases for J; bases not matched to a gene: 10. The CDR3 loop is CASSTPGTASSYNSPLHF. In DNA form, the CDR3 reads TGTGCCAGCAGCACACCCGGGACAGCGTCCTCCTATAATTCACCCCTCCACTTT.